The clone carrying this T cell receptor beta chain was observed a few times. Its antigen is unidentified. V was pared by 4 bases and J by 7 bases, with 10 bases of the junction left unmatched. The CDR3 runs 14 residues. Per germline, CDR1 SGHRS and CDR2 YFSETQ. The data were obtained in a study of blood T cells in healthy people across ages. Study-wide findings and caveats: Age showed a roughly linear inverse relationship with TCR beta diversity per million T cells. Unsorted PBMCs ruled out conclusive naive versus antigen-experienced comparison.

There were at least 6 micrograms of total RNA extracted from every sample. A sample-barcoded 5' primer and a J-beta primer mix were used in a second PCR of about 7 to 11 cycles. TCRdb re-called the 5' RACE reads through MiXCR, storing one row per CDR3 protein. The table has about 670,000 distinct CDR3 sequences, over 40% seen once. The chain combines TRBV5-1 with TRBJ1-2; 7 bases map to TRBD1. This sequence was found in a woman older than 75 in good health. What was sequenced was blood. CDR3 sequence: CASSDRVGSGGYTF. CDR3 DNA sequence: TGCGCCAGCAGCGACAGGGTAGGGAGTGGTGGCTACACCTTC.